This entry describes one T cell receptor (beta chain). The CDR3 runs 18 residues. Trimming at V came to 2 bases and at J to 2 bases, leaving 12 bases not matched to a gene. CDR1 and CDR2 from the germline V gene are PRHDT and FYEKMQ (reference sequence). TCRdb's copy holds only in-frame clones and misses some; the assay was immunoSEQ multiplex PCR. Among about 83,000 clones listed, approximately 80% were seen once. These data are taken from a study of blood T cell repertoires in COVID-19. The TCR was taken from a woman over 75 with acute or convalescent COVID-19. The V and J genes are TRBV13 and TRBJ2-5; 9 bases align to TRBD2. Material for sequencing was peripheral blood. The CDR3, as DNA: TGTGCCAGCAGCTTAAATCAGCGGGGGGCCCTGCTTCAAGAGACCCAGTACTTC. This translates into CASSLNQRGALLQETQYF.